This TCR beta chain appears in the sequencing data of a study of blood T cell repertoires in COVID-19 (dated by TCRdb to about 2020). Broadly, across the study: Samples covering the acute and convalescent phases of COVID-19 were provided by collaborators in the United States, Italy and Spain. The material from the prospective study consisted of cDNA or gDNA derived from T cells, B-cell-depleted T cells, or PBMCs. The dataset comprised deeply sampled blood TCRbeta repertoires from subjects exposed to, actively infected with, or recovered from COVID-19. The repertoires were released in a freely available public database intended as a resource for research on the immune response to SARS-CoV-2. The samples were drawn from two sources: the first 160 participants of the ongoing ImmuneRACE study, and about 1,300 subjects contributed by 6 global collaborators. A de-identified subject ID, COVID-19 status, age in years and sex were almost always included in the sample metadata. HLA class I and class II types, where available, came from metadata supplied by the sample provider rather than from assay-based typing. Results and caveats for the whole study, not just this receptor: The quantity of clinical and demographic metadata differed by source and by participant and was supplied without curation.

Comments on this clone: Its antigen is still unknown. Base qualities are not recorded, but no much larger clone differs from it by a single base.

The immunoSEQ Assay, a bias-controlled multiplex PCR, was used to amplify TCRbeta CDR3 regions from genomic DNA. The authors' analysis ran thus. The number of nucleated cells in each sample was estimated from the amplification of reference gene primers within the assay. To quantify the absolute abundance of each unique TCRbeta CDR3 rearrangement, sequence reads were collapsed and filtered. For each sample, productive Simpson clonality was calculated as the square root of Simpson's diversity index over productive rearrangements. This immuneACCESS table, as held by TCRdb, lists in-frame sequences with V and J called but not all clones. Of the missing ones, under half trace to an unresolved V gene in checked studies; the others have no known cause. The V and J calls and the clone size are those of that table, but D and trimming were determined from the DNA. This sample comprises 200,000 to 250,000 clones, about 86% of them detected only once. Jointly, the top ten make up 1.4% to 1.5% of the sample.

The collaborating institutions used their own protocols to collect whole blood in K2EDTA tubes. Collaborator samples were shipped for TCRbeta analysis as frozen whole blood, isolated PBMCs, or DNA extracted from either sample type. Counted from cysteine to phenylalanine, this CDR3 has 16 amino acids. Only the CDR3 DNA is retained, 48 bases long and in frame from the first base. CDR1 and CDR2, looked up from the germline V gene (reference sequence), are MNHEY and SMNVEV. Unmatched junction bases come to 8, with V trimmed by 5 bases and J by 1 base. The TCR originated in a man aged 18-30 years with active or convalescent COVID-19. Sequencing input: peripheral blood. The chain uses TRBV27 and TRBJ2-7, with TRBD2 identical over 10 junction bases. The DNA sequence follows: TGTGCCAGCAGTCCCCTGACTAGCGGGCCGTCCTACGAGCAGTACTTC. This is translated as CASSPLTSGPSYEQYF.